A selection of T cell receptor beta chains follows, all from one sample in a study of blood T cell repertoires in COVID-19. Assay used: immunoSEQ multiplex PCR; TCRdb lists only in-frame clones, some missing. The data hold fewer than 450,000 clones, with 88% observed a single time. Sequencing used PBMCs or T cells enriched from blood (not recorded which). The receptors were sampled from a woman aged 18-35 years who had recovered from COVID-19. CDR3s leave out the opening cysteine and the closing phenylalanine or tryptophan.

J,V,CDR3
TRBJ1-1,TRBV29-1,SGGQGRTEAF
TRBJ1-4,TRBV28,ASSFRMGQKLF
TRBJ2-3,TRBV30,AWSKGVSDTQY
TRBJ1-5,TRBV6-1,ASSEAGHIQPQH
TRBJ1-2,TRBV30,AWSDPRPRGLFYGYT
TRBJ2-7,TRBV29-1,SVGGGHISYEQY
TRBJ2-7,TRBV18,ASSRARGDEQY
TRBJ2-3,TRBV2,AWGGMGTDTQY
TRBJ2-1,TRBV5-1,ASSFDRMGNEQF
TRBJ2-1,TRBV6-2/TRBV6-3,ASSTPRLRTASSYNEQF
TRBJ1-2,TRBV6-5,ASSYSSGGLSGGYT
TRBJ1-5,TRBV6-5,ASSYSVPANQPQH
TRBJ1-1,TRBV28,ASSSHNMNTEAF
TRBJ1-4,TRBV15,ATSRFSGTGDEKLF
TRBJ1-1,TRBV30,AWTHGNTEAF
TRBJ2-7,TRBV7-6,ASSLAWASGGYYEQY
TRBJ2-3,TRBV2,ASSEPTRTDTQY
TRBJ1-5,TRBV28,ASQGMGQPQH
TRBJ2-3,TRBV11-2,ASSLFLAGGTSTDTQY
TRBJ1-4,TRBV4-1,ASSQERWEEKLF
TRBJ2-2,TRBV7-2,ASSPRSGQGAYTGELF
TRBJ1-2,TRBV19,ASSTKAPLYGYT
TRBJ2-5,TRBV3-1/TRBV3-2,ASSPLAGGRETQY
TRBJ1-2,TRBV2,ASSDRGSGVT
TRBJ2-5,TRBV9,ASSPSQETQY
TRBJ2-2,TRBV24-1,ATSGTSSRETGELF
TRBJ1-3,TRBV30,AWSVGPGNTIY
TRBJ1-5,TRBV6-5,ASRVDSDSNQPQH
TRBJ1-2,TRBV5-4,ASSLDQLYGYT
TRBJ2-2,TRBV2,ASSEVADRLNTGELF
TRBJ1-2,TRBV7-9,ASSLAGGPGGYT
TRBJ1-2,TRBV5-4,ASSLRDSNYGYT
TRBJ1-6,TRBV18,ASSPGQANSPLH
TRBJ2-4,TRBV6-2/TRBV6-3,ASSPHSGTGKNIQY
TRBJ1-2,TRBV25-1,ASSDGGLGYT
TRBJ2-7,TRBV5-8,ASSLGRLITYEQY
TRBJ1-1,TRBV10-3,AIGGAGKDTEAF
TRBJ1-4,TRBV19,ASSIVGQGKLF
TRBJ1-5,TRBV27,ASSLTTQSQPQH